One and the same sample provided the 10 T cell receptor beta chains below, sequenced in a study of T-cell memory formation after mild COVID-19. TCRdb re-analysed the 5' RACE reads in MiXCR, keeping a single row per CDR3 protein. In the table there are about 130,000 distinct CDR3 sequences, less than 25% of which are singletons. The sequenced sample consisted of PBMCs or a T cell subset sorted from them (not recorded which). The receptors originated from an adult woman who had mild COVID-19 (a few samples of this study predate the infection). Cell type and time point are not known.

V gene TRBV5-6 combines with J gene TRBJ1-2, with D perhaps matching TRBD1 (6 bases). This CDR3 spans 15 amino acids. Germline V CDR1 and CDR2: SGHDT, YYEEEE. Trimming pared 2 bases from V and 7 bases from J, leaving 18 bases between. The CDR3 here is CASSFSQGLVSGYTF. The CDR3 nucleotides are TGTGCCAGCAGCTTCTCACAGGGTCTTGTTAGTGGCTACACCTTC.

The gene calls are TRBV5-1 and TRBJ2-7, with TRBD1 identical over 10 bases. This CDR3 spans 15 amino acids. Germline assignment: CDR1 SGHRS and CDR2 YFSETQ. The trim removed 0 bases at V and 3 bases at J, leaving 3 bases unmatched. CDR3 residues: CASSLGQGAIYEQYF. The DNA for the CDR3 is TGCGCCAGCAGCTTGGGACAGGGGGCTATCTACGAGCAGTACTTC.

J is TRBJ1-2 and V is TRBV6-5; the D gene is possibly TRBD1 (5 bases). The CDR3 runs to 13 residues. Trimming stripped 2 bases from V and 8 bases from J, with 12 bases between. Germline values: CDR1 MNHEY, CDR2 SVGAGI. CDR3 in amino acids: CASSYRDWKGYTF. The CDR3 region has the DNA TGTGCCAGCAGTTACCGGGACTGGAAGGGCTACACCTTC.

The chain recombines TRBV9 with TRBJ2-7; 10 bases match TRBD1. J was trimmed by 5 bases and V by 4 bases; bases with no gene match: 9. CDR1 and CDR2 (germline): SGDLS, YYNGEE. CDR3 size: 15 residues. CDR3 nucleotide sequence: TGTGCCAGCAGCACCGCCGGGACAGGGGTGGACGAGCAGTACTTC. It translates to CASSTAGTGVDEQYF.

The V call is TRBV4-3, the J call TRBJ2-3, with TRBD2 identical over 7 bases. Germline CDR1 is LGHNA and CDR2 is YSLEER. The ends lost 2 bases at V and 10 bases at J; junction bases unmatched: 12. The CDR3 runs to 15 residues. The CDR3 DNA sequence: TGCGCCAGCAGCCAACATTCCCAGAGACTAGCCCCGCAGTATTTT. This sequence encodes CASSQHSQRLAPQYF.

This clonotype was counted only a few times. The chain uses TRBV30 and TRBJ2-6; D is possibly TRBD1 (5 bases). The V and J ends lost 8 bases and 0 bases respectively, with 23 bases between them. This CDR3 region has 18 residues. Germline V gene sequence: CDR1 GTSNPN, CDR2 SVGIG (reference sequence). The CDR3 reads CAGWGRQRIYSGANVLTF. CDR3 DNA: TGTGCCGGCTGGGGAAGACAGCGAATCTACTCTGGGGCCAACGTCCTGACTTTC.

The CDR3 DNA is TGTGCCAGCGGTCCCGGGGGGAACTACGAGCAGTACTTC. Its protein is CASGPGGNYEQYF. This sequence joins TRBV5-4 and TRBJ2-7, with 7 positions matching TRBD2. Germline V lookup: CDR1 SGHNT, CDR2 YYREEE (reference sequence). The CDR3 runs 13 residues. J lost 3 bases, V lost 7 bases, and 7 bases had no gene match.

The genes are TRBV7-9 and TRBJ2-1; D is undetermined. V lost 2 bases, J lost 8 bases, and 16 bases lay in between. Germline CDR1 is SEHNR and CDR2 is FQNEAQ (reference sequence). The CDR3 spans 15 residues. The CDR3 loop reads CASSLRAGGPDEQFF. CDR3 DNA: TGTGCCAGCAGCTTACGCGCAGGTGGGCCCGATGAGCAGTTCTTC.

The genes are TRBV4-3 and TRBJ1-1; D uncertain. The CDR3 is 17 amino acids. V was trimmed by 0 bases and J by 0 bases, leaving 14 bases between them. Germline V gives CDR1 LGHNA, CDR2 YSLEER. CDR3 coding DNA: TGCGCCAGCAGCCAAGATCAGCGGGGTTGGTTGAACACTGAAGCTTTCTTT. It encodes CASSQDQRGWLNTEAFF.

The rearrangement joins TRBV6-6 to TRBJ1-3; D is uncertain. Germline lookup yields CDR1 MNHNY and CDR2 SVGAGI (reference sequence). This CDR3 region has 13 residues. V was cut by 5 bases and J by 0 bases, with 5 bases left in between. The CDR3 region is CASSALSGNTIYF. The CDR3 DNA reads TGTGCCAGCAGTGCCCTCTCTGGAAACACCATATATTTT.